Below, 13 T cell receptor beta chains from the same sample are listed, as sequenced in a study of T cells after yellow fever vaccination. A single record per CDR3 protein comes from TCRdb applying MiXCR to the 5' RACE reads. The sample contains fewer than 350,000 distinct CDR3 sequences, 8.7% of which appear only once. Sample: PBMCs, taken on the day of the first yellow fever vaccination. These receptors were collected from a man aged 18 to 35 who received the YFV17D yellow fever vaccine.

The chain combines TRBV2 with TRBJ1-6, with 7 bases aligning to TRBD1. J gave up 5 bases and V 7 bases, and 5 bases lay outside the gene matches. Germline assignment: CDR1 SNHLY and CDR2 FYNNEI. The CDR3 has 14 residues. The DNA of the CDR3 is TGTGCCAGCAAGGGGGACAGCCATAATTCACCCCTCCACTTT. This sequence encodes CASKGDSHNSPLHF.

The CDR3 DNA sequence: TGTGCCACCAGTGATTTGCAAGATGAGCAGTTCTTC. Its translation is CATSDLQDEQFF. The chain combines TRBV24-1 with TRBJ2-1; the D is unclear. Germline V lookup: CDR1 KGHDR, CDR2 SFDVKD. The CDR3 extends over 12 amino acids. Between the trimmed V and J ends, which lost 0 bases and 8 bases, there was a span of 4 bases.

The V gene is TRBV9, the J gene TRBJ1-2, with D possibly TRBD1 on 6 matching bases. V was cut by 2 bases and J by 6 bases, with 8 bases left in between. Germline-derived CDR1 and CDR2 are SGDLS and YYNGEE. This CDR3 is built from 12 residues. CDR3 region: CASSVNRDGYTF. The CDR3 DNA reads TGTGCCAGCAGCGTCAACAGGGATGGCTACACCTTC.

The V call is TRBV10-3, the J call TRBJ2-3, with D possibly TRBD2 on 5 matching bases. Trimming removed 4 bases from V and 6 bases from J, with 11 bases in between. The CDR3 is 13 residues long. Germline V gene sequence: CDR1 ENHRY, CDR2 SYGVKD. The CDR3 DNA is TGTGCCATCAGTGCGAGAGGACTGGATACGCAGTATTTT. It codes for CAISARGLDTQYF.

The rearrangement joins TRBV10-3 to TRBJ1-2; tentatively, D is TRBD1 (5 bases). Germline CDR1 and CDR2: ENHRY and SYGVKD. Trimming removed 5 bases at V and 6 bases at J, with 10 bases between. This CDR3 has 12 amino acids. This CDR3 reads CAISWQGHGYTF. CDR3 coding DNA: TGTGCCATCAGTTGGCAGGGCCATGGCTACACCTTC.

The chain combines TRBV6-5 with TRBJ2-2; 7 bases line up with TRBD2. Germline CDR1 reads MNHEY; CDR2 reads SVGAGI. The CDR3 contains 16 residues. V lost 0 bases, J lost 4 bases, and 5 bases stayed unmatched. The CDR3 DNA reads TGTGCCAGCAGTTACTCGCTAGCGGCGGGCACCGGGGAGCTGTTTTTT. This encodes CASSYSLAAGTGELFF.

This clonotype has a handful of counts. The chain is built from TRBV5-4 and TRBJ2-2, with D perhaps matching TRBD2 (5 bases). This CDR3 is 15 amino acids long. Trimming pared 3 bases from V and 1 base from J, leaving 10 bases between. In germline, CDR1 is SGHNT, CDR2 YYREEE (reference sequence). CDR3 nucleotide sequence: TGTGCCAGCAGCTCCTGGACTGTGAACACCGGGGAGCTGTTTTTT. It yields the protein CASSSWTVNTGELFF.

The rearrangement joins TRBV7-2 to TRBJ2-1, with a possible D match to TRBD2 (6 bases). Trimming pared 5 bases from V and 0 bases from J, leaving 17 bases between. Germline V gene sequence: CDR1 SGHTA, CDR2 FQGNSA. This CDR3 is 17 amino acids long. The DNA of the CDR3 is TGTGCCAGCAGCCCCACCCGGGGGACGCCCTCCTACAATGAGCAGTTCTTC. It is translated as CASSPTRGTPSYNEQFF.

This clonotype was found many times. V and J are TRBV10-3 and TRBJ2-7; D is possibly TRBD1 or TRBD2 (6 bases each). The CDR3 has 14 amino acids. The germline CDR1 and CDR2 sequences are ENHRY and SYGVKD. V shed 6 bases and J shed 2 bases, with 14 bases lying between them. CDR3 coding DNA: TGTGCCATCAGGTCCGGGGGCGAGACCTACGAGCAGTACTTC. This sequence encodes CAIRSGGETYEQYF.

Only a few counts were recorded for this clonotype. The chain links TRBV29-1 to TRBJ1-2; D is perhaps TRBD1 (6 bases). V dropped 8 bases and J dropped 4 bases, with 17 bases sitting between them. The CDR3 contains 13 residues. CDR1 SQVTM and CDR2 ANQGSEA come from the germline V gene. Here the CDR3 reads CSLGEGDTYGYTF. The CDR3, as DNA: TGCAGCCTAGGTGAGGGGGACACCTATGGCTACACCTTC.

This clonotype showed up just a few times. This chain uses TRBV7-8 with TRBJ1-3; the D is unclear. V lost 3 bases to trimming and J lost 0 bases, with 6 bases between them. The CDR3 contains 14 residues. From germline, CDR1 is SGHVS and CDR2 FQNEAQ. The CDR3 region is CASSFNPSGNTIYF. In nucleotides, the CDR3 is TGTGCCAGCAGCTTCAACCCCTCTGGAAACACCATATATTTT.

This clonotype came up a few times. The rearrangement joins TRBV5-4 to TRBJ2-3, with D possibly being TRBD2 (5 bases). Looked up from germline, CDR1 is SGHNT and CDR2 is YYREEE (reference sequence). Trimming took off 3 bases at V and 1 base at J, with 6 bases between the two ends. The length of the CDR3 is 13 residues. DNA for the CDR3: TGTGCCAGCAGCTGGACTGGCACAGATACGCAGTATTTT. Translated: CASSWTGTDTQYF.

This clonotype was seen a handful of times. The chain carries TRBV4-1 and TRBJ1-6, with D unresolved. The CDR3 spans 19 residues. Germline V lookup: CDR1 MGHRA, CDR2 YSYEKL. V dropped 4 bases and J dropped 0 bases, with 19 bases sitting between them. CDR3 DNA: TGCGCCAGCAGCCGCGGAGCAGGTGATCTAAACTCCTATAATTCACCCCTCCACTTT. Protein sequence: CASSRGAGDLNSYNSPLHF.